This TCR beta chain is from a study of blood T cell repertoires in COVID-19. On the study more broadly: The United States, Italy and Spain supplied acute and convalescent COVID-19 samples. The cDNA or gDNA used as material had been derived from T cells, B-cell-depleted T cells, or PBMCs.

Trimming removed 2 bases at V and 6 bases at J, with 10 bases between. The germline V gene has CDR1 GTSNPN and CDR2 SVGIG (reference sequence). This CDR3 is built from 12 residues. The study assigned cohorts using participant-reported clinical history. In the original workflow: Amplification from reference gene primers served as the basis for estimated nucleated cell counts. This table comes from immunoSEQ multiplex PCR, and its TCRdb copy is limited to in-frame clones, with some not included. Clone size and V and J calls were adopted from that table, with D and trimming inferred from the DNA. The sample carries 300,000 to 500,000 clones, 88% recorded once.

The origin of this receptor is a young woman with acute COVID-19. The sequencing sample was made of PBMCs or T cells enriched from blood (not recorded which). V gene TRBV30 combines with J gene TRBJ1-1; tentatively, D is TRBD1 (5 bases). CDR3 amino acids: CAWSLGEAEAFF. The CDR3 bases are TGTGCCTGGAGTCTGGGGGAGGCTGAAGCTTTCTTT.